These 27 T cell receptor beta chains share one sample of origin, sequenced in a study of lymphopenia after photon versus proton radiotherapy. The data were produced by immunoSEQ multiplex PCR, yet TCRdb's version contains in-frame clones alone and is incomplete. Among 65,000 to 90,000 clones listed, 92% were seen once. The material was peripheral blood, obtained from a patient treated with photon-based radiotherapy. These receptors originate from a middle-aged woman with cholangiocarcinoma.

This clone was observed once. The CDR3 region is CASSLSVGSGEQFF. As DNA, the CDR3 is TGTGCCAGCAGTTTATCGGTAGGGAGTGGTGAGCAGTTCTTC. The chain carries TRBV27 and TRBJ2-1, with D possibly being TRBD2 (5 bases). The germline gives CDR1 MNHEY, CDR2 SMNVEV (reference sequence). The CDR3 covers 14 residues. Trimming removed 0 bases at V and 9 bases at J, with 12 bases between.

The chain joins TRBV6-5 to TRBJ1-1; D not resolved. Germline CDR1 MNHEY, CDR2 SVGAGI. The V end lost 6 bases, the J end lost 11 bases, and 13 bases lay between the germline ends. The CDR3 consists of 11 residues. The CDR3 region is CASSLSRAAFF. The CDR3 DNA follows: TGTGCCAGCAGCTTAAGCAGAGCGGCTTTCTTT.

V is TRBV28 and J is TRBJ1-3; D may be TRBD1 (5 bases). The V end lost 1 base, the J end lost 0 bases, and 7 bases lay between the germline ends. The germline CDR1 and CDR2 sequences are MDHEN and SYDVKM. The CDR3 has 15 amino acids. The CDR3 reads CASSLLQGSGNTIYF. In DNA form, the CDR3 reads TGTGCCAGCAGTTTATTGCAGGGCTCTGGAAACACCATATATTTT.

The chain couples TRBV27 to TRBJ1-3, with D perhaps TRBD1 (5 bases). Germline CDR1 and CDR2: MNHEY and SMNVEV (reference sequence). The CDR3 consists of 16 residues. Trimming pared 0 bases from V and 0 bases from J, leaving 9 bases between. The CDR3 here is CASSLSSRVSGNTIYF. In nucleotides, the CDR3 is TGTGCCAGCAGTTTATCGTCCAGGGTCTCTGGAAACACCATATATTTT.

The chain combines TRBV18 with TRBJ1-6, with 8 nucleotides matching TRBD1. The CDR3 has 16 amino acids. Trimming at V came to 2 bases and at J to 7 bases, leaving 7 bases not matched to a gene. CDR1 is KGHSH, CDR2 LQKENI, per germline. The CDR3 bases are TGTGCCAGCTCACCAAGGACAGGGCTTTCAAATTCACCCCTCCACTTT. Translation gives CASSPRTGLSNSPLHF.

The chain employs TRBV25-1 and TRBJ1-4; the match to TRBD1 covers 7 bases. This CDR3 is 14 amino acids long. The ends lost 7 bases at V and 4 bases at J; junction bases unmatched: 6. From germline, CDR1 is MGHDK and CDR2 SYGVNS. The CDR3 reads CASTQGGINEKLFF. DNA of the CDR3: TGTGCCAGCACCCAGGGGGGGATTAATGAAAAACTGTTTTTT.

The chain carries TRBV28 and TRBJ2-7; the D is unclear. Trimming removed 5 bases at V and 4 bases at J, with 12 bases between. The CDR3 contains 13 residues. Germline-derived CDR1 and CDR2 are MDHEN and SYDVKM. The CDR3: CASSVTLGYEQYF. CDR3 bases: TGTGCCAGCAGTGTCACCCTGGGATACGAGCAGTACTTC.

The V and J genes are TRBV4-1 and TRBJ2-3, with 11 bases identical to TRBD2. The CDR3 consists of 16 residues. CDR1 is MGHRA and CDR2 is YSYEKL in the germline V gene. The V segment lost 3 bases and the J segment 6 bases; nucleotides outside the gene matches: 8. DNA of the CDR3: TGCGCCAGCAGCCAGGAGGCTAGCGGGGGGCGGGATACGCAGTATTTT. Residues: CASSQEASGGRDTQYF.

The chain joins TRBV7-8 to TRBJ1-5; the D gene is possibly TRBD1 (5 bases). V was trimmed by 1 base and J by 6 bases, leaving 7 bases between them. The CDR3 has 13 residues. The V gene's germline CDR1 is SGHVS and CDR2 FQNEAQ. The CDR3 loop reads CASSLEGTQPQHF. The CDR3 DNA is TGTGCCAGCAGCTTAGAAGGGACTCAGCCCCAGCATTTT.

The V and J genes are TRBV7-3 and TRBJ2-3; D unresolved. Trimming pared 3 bases from V and 3 bases from J, leaving 7 bases between. The CDR3 length is 13 residues. Germline CDR1 SGHTA, CDR2 FQGTGA. The CDR3 region is CASSFGLTDTQYF. The CDR3 bases are TGTGCCAGCAGCTTCGGGTTGACAGATACGCAGTATTTT.

This clone has only one observation. The CDR3 protein is CASSRQGNTEAFF. CDR3 coding DNA: TGTGCCAGCAGCCGCCAGGGGAACACTGAAGCTTTCTTT. V gene TRBV7-3 combines with J gene TRBJ1-1; D may be TRBD1 (5 bases). V dropped 5 bases and J dropped 1 base, with 8 bases sitting between them. Germline V CDR1 and CDR2: SGHTA, FQGTGA. This CDR3 has 13 residues.

In nucleotides, the CDR3 is TGTGCCAGCAGTTTATCTCCGACAGGGGGGGGCTACACCTTC. Protein: CASSLSPTGGGYTF. The rearrangement uses TRBV27 and TRBJ1-2; 9 bases match TRBD1. The CDR3 is 14 amino acids. The junction had 4 bases not matched to a gene; V was cut back by 0 bases and J by 8 bases. Germline-derived CDR1 and CDR2 are MNHEY and SMNVEV (reference sequence).

The gene calls are TRBV5-4 and TRBJ2-2; possibly TRBD2 for D (7 bases). V lost 6 bases and J 5 bases, leaving 20 bases between the germline ends. The length of the CDR3 is 16 residues. Germline lookup yields CDR1 SGHNT and CDR2 YYREEE (reference sequence). CDR3 sequence: CASTLGGAPGTGELFF. The CDR3, as DNA: TGTGCCAGCACCCTGGGGGGGGCCCCGGGAACCGGGGAGCTGTTTTTT. Looking up the rest from reference TRBV5-4 and TRBJ2-2 gives the full variable domain: ETGVTQSPTHLIKTRGQQVTLRCSSQSGHNTVSWYQQALGQGPQFIFQYYREEENGRGNFPPRFSGLQFPNYSSELNVNALELDDSALYLCASTLGGAPGTGELFFGEGSRLTVL.

J is TRBJ2-4 and V is TRBV11-2; maybe TRBD1 (6 bases). V lost 5 bases to trimming and J lost 1 base, with 21 bases between them. The germline V gene encodes CDR1 SGHAT and CDR2 FQNNGV. The length of the CDR3 is 18 residues. The CDR3 loop is CASSRYGNRVEAKNIQYF. The CDR3 nucleotides are TGTGCCAGCAGCCGTTACGGCAACAGGGTGGAGGCCAAAAACATTCAGTACTTC.

The chain joins TRBV2 to TRBJ2-3; D unresolved. This CDR3 region has 16 residues. V lost 5 bases and J lost 5, with 20 bases in between. The germline gives CDR1 SNHLY, CDR2 FYNNEI. CDR3: CASSRPLLQVGDTQYF. The CDR3 DNA sequence: TGTGCCAGCAGTCGCCCACTACTCCAAGTAGGAGATACGCAGTATTTT.

This rearrangement joins TRBV28 to TRBJ2-1, with 10 positions matching TRBD1. Trimming at V came to 4 bases and at J to 9 bases, leaving 9 bases not matched to a gene. Germline values: CDR1 MDHEN, CDR2 SYDVKM. The CDR3 consists of 15 residues. DNA of the CDR3: TGTGCCAGCAGTTCATACGGGACAGGGGATTTTGAGCAGTTCTTC. Translation: CASSSYGTGDFEQFF.

CDR3 sequence reads: CASSARDGPGETQYF. The DNA of the CDR3 is TGTGCCAGCAGCGCTAGGGACGGCCCCGGAGAGACCCAGTACTTC. The V and J genes are TRBV9 and TRBJ2-5; D is perhaps TRBD1 or TRBD2 (5 bases each). The germline V gene has CDR1 SGDLS and CDR2 YYNGEE. CDR3 size: 15 residues. The V and J ends lost 3 bases and 4 bases respectively, with 16 bases between them. Full variable domain (missing parts from reference TRBV9 and TRBJ2-5): DSGVTQTPKHLITATGQRVTLRCSPRSGDLSVYWYQQSLDQGLQFLIQYYNGEERAKGNILERFSAQQFPDLHSELNLSSLELGDSALYFCASSARDGPGETQYFGPGTRLLVL.

Remarks on this clone: This sample includes further DNA sequences coding for the same CDR3. The rearrangement links TRBV9 to TRBJ2-1, with 12 bases matching TRBD2. Trimming removed 3 bases from V and 5 bases from J; junction bases left unmatched: 3. Germline loops: CDR1 SGDLS, CDR2 YYNGEE. CDR3 length: 15 amino acids. CDR3 sequence (DNA): TGTGCCAGCAGCGCCCGACTAGCGGGGGACAATGAGCAGTTCTTC. The encoded protein is CASSARLAGDNEQFF. The full variable domain, in which reference TRBV9 and TRBJ2-1 provide the parts outside the CDR3, is DSGVTQTPKHLITATGQRVTLRCSPRSGDLSVYWYQQSLDQGLQFLIQYYNGEERAKGNILERFSAQQFPDLHSELNLSSLELGDSALYFCASSARLAGDNEQFFGPGTRLTVL.

This clone was counted a few times. CDR3 nucleotide sequence: TGTGCCAGCAGCTTCCGACAGGGCTTCCACAATGAGCAGTTCTTC. Translating gives CASSFRQGFHNEQFF. The V and J genes are TRBV7-2 and TRBJ2-1; 7 bases map to TRBD1. Germline CDR1 is SGHTA and CDR2 is FQGNSA. With 3 bases clipped from V and 5 bases from J, the junction kept 7 bases outside the gene matches. This CDR3 region has 15 residues.

This sequence joins TRBV28 and TRBJ2-7; the D gene could be TRBD1 or TRBD2 (5 bases each). Germline CDR1 reads MDHEN; CDR2 reads SYDVKM. Trimming cost V 2 bases and J 4 bases, with 15 bases left between them. CDR3 length: 15 residues. CDR3 coding DNA: TGTGCCAGCAGTTTACCCGGGACCCAAGAGTACGAGCAGTACTTC. It codes for CASSLPGTQEYEQYF.

DNA for the CDR3: TGCGCCAGCAGCTTAAGCGGGACAGCGATCTACGAGCAGTACTTC. Its protein product is CASSLSGTAIYEQYF. The chain has TRBV5-1 and TRBJ2-7, with D perhaps matching TRBD1 or TRBD2 (7 bases each). The length of the CDR3 is 15 residues. Germline CDR1 SGHRS, CDR2 YFSETQ. V was clipped by 2 bases and J by 3 bases, with 15 bases between them. The complete variable domain, with remaining parts taken from reference TRBV5-1 and TRBJ2-7, reads KAGVTQTPRYLIKTRGQQVTLSCSPISGHRSVSWYQQTPGQGLQFLFEYFSETQRNKGNFPGRFSGRQFSNSRSEMNVSTLELGDSALYLCASSLSGTAIYEQYFGPGTRLTVT.

This clone appeared a single time. This sequence joins TRBV15 and TRBJ1-2; weak D call: TRBD1 (5 bases). Germline V gene sequence: CDR1 LNHNV, CDR2 YYDKDF (reference sequence). The CDR3 runs 16 residues. V lost 5 bases to trimming and J lost 5 bases, with 21 bases between them. CDR3 protein: CATSRDFLGTDYGYTF. The CDR3 DNA follows: TGTGCCACCAGCCGGGATTTTCTGGGGACTGATTATGGCTACACCTTC.

This clone was seen only once. The rearrangement links TRBV5-1 to TRBJ2-5; D is possibly TRBD1 (6 bases). The germline CDR1 and CDR2 sequences are SGHRS and YFSETQ. This CDR3 is built from 13 residues. Trimming cost V 0 bases and J 5 bases, with 8 bases left between them. The CDR3, as DNA: TGCGCCAGCAGCTTGGCAGGGGTCGAGACCCAGTACTTC. Translated: CASSLAGVETQYF.

The chain uses TRBV14 and TRBJ2-1; D uncertain. The germline V and J ends were trimmed by 2 bases and 1 base, with 6 bases remaining between them. This CDR3 spans 14 amino acids. Germline CDR1 reads SGHDN; CDR2 reads FVKESK. The CDR3 is CASSQQLSYNEQFF. CDR3 bases: TGTGCCAGCAGCCAACAACTGTCCTACAATGAGCAGTTCTTC.

The chain recombines TRBV29-1 with TRBJ2-2, with D hard to call. Trimming removed 4 bases at V and 2 bases at J, with 11 bases between. The CDR3 contains 14 residues. Germline V gives CDR1 SQVTM, CDR2 ANQGSEA. The CDR3 reads CSVVGPTNTGELFF. CDR3 nucleotide sequence: TGCAGCGTTGTAGGGCCAACCAACACCGGGGAGCTGTTTTTT.

The rearrangement joins TRBV5-1 to TRBJ2-5, with D possibly TRBD1 on 6 matching bases. V gave up 6 bases and J gave up 1 base, with 10 bases separating them. Germline-derived CDR1 and CDR2 are SGHRS and YFSETQ. The CDR3 totals 13 residues. The CDR3 nucleotides are TGCGCCAGCACGAGGGGGTCCCAAGAGACCCAGTACTTC. Its protein product is CASTRGSQETQYF.

This chain joins TRBV5-1 and TRBJ2-2, with TRBD1 matching 7 bases. The V gene's germline CDR1 is SGHRS and CDR2 YFSETQ. The junction had 7 bases not matched to a gene; V was cut back by 0 bases and J by 5 bases. The CDR3 is 16 residues long. CDR3: CASSLGGTEKTGELFF. CDR3 sequence (DNA): TGCGCCAGCAGCTTGGGTGGGACAGAAAAAACCGGGGAGCTGTTTTTT.